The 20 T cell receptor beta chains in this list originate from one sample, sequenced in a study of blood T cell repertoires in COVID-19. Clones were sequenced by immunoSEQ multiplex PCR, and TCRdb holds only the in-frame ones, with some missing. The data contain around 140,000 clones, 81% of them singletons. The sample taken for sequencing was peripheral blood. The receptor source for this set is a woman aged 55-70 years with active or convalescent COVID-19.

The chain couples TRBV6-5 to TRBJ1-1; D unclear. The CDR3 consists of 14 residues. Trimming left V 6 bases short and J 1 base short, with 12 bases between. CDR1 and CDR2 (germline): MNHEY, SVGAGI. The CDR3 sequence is CASRAGSTNTEAFF. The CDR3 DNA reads TGTGCCAGCAGGGCTGGCTCCACGAACACTGAAGCTTTCTTT.

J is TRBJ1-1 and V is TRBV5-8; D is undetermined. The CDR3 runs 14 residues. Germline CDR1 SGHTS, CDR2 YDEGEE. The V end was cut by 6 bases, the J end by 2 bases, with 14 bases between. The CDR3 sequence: CASNQRQANTEAFF. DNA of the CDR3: TGTGCCAGCAACCAACGGCAGGCTAACACTGAAGCTTTCTTT.

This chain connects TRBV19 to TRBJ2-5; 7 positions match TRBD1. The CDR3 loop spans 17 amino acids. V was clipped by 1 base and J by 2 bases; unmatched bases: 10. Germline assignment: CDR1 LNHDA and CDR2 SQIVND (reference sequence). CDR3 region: CASSIGDPGGPQETQYF. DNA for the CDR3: TGTGCCAGTAGTATAGGCGATCCAGGGGGACCTCAAGAGACCCAGTACTTC.

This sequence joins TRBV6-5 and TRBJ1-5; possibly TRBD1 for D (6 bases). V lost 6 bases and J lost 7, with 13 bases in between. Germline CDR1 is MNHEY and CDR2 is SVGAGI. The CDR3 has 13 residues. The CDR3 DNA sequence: TGTGCCAGCAGGGGAGGGGGTTGGCAGCCCCAGCATTTT. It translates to CASRGGGWQPQHF.

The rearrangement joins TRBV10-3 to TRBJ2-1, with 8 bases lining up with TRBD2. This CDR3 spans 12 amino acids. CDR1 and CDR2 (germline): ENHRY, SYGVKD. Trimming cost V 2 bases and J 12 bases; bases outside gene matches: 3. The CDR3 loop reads CAISEEGTRQFF. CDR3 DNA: TGTGCCATCAGTGAGGAAGGGACTAGGCAGTTCTTC.

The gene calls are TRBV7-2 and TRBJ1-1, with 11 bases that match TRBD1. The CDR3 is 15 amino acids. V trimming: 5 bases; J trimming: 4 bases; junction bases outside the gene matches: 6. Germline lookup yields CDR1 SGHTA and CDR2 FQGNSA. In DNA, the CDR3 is TGTGCCAGCAGCCGGGACAGGGGGGATGTCACTGAAGCTTTCTTT. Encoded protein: CASSRDRGDVTEAFF.

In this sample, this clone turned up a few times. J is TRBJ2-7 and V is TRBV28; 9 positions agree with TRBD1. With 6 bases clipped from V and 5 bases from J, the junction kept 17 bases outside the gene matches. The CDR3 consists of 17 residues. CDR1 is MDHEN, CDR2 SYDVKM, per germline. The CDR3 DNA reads TGTGCCAGCAGCCCCCCTCGGCGGGGACAGGGTATGCACGAGCAGTACTTC. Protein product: CASSPPRRGQGMHEQYF.

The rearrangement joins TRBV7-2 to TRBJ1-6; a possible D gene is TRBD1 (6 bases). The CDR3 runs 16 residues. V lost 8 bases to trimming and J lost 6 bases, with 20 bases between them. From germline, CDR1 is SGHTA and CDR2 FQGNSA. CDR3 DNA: TGTGCCAGCGGCCCATCGCAGGGGAGGGTTAATTCACCCCTCCACTTT. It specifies CASGPSQGRVNSPLHF.

The CDR3 spells CASSSTVAGELFF. The CDR3 DNA follows: TGCGCCAGCAGCTCCACGGTGGCCGGGGAGCTGTTTTTT. The chain combines TRBV5-1 with TRBJ2-2; D is uncertain. In germline, CDR1 is SGHRS, CDR2 YFSETQ. V was pared by 3 bases and J by 6 bases, with 9 bases between. The CDR3 runs 13 residues.

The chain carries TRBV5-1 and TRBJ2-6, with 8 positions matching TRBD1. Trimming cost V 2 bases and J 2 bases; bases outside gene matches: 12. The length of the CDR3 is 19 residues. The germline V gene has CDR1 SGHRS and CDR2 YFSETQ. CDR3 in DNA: TGCGCCAGCAGCTTAAATTCTCTACAGGGGGTGGCTGGGGCCAACGTCCTGACTTTC. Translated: CASSLNSLQGVAGANVLTF.

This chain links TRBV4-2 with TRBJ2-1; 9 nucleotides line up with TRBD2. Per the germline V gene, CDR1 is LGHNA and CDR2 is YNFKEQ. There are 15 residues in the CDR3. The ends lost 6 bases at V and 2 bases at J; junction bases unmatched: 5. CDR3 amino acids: CASRFRLAAYNEQFF. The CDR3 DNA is TGTGCCAGCAGGTTTAGACTAGCGGCCTACAATGAGCAGTTCTTC.

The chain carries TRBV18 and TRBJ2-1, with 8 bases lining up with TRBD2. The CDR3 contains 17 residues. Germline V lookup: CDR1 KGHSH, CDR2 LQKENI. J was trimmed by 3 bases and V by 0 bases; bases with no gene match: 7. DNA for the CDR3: TGTGCCAGCTCACCACCGAACGGGGGGGGAAACTACAATGAGCAGTTCTTC. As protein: CASSPPNGGGNYNEQFF.

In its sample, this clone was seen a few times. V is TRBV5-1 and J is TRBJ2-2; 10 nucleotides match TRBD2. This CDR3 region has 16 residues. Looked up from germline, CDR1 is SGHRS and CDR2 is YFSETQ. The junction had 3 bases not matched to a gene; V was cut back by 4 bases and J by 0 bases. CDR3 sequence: CASSDSGGTNTGELFF. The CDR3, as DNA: TGCGCCAGCAGCGATAGCGGGGGGACGAACACCGGGGAGCTGTTTTTT.

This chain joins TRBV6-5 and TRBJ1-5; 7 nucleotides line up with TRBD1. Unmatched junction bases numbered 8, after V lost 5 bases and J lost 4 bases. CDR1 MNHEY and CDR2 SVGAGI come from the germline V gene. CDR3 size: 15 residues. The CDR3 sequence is CASSSQPRGNQPQHF. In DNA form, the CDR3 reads TGTGCCAGCAGTAGCCAACCCAGGGGGAATCAGCCCCAGCATTTT.

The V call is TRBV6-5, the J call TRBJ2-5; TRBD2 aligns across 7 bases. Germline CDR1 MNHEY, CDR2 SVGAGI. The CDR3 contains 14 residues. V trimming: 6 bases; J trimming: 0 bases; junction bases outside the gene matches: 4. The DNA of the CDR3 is TGTGCCAGCAGCATTAGCGGGTACCAAGAGACCCAGTACTTC. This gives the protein CASSISGYQETQYF.

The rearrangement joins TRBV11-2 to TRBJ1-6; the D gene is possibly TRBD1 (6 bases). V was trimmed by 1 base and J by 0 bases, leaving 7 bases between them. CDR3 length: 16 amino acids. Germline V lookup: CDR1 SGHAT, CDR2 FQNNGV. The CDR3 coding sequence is TGTGCCAGCAGCTTAGCGGGACACTCCTATAATTCACCCCTCCACTTT. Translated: CASSLAGHSYNSPLHF. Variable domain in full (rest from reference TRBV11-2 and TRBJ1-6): EAGVAQSPRYKIIEKRQSVAFWCNPISGHATLYWYQQILGQGPKLLIQFQNNGVVDDSQLPKDRFSAERLKGVDSTLKIQPAKLEDSAVYLCASSLAGHSYNSPLHFGNGTRLTVT.

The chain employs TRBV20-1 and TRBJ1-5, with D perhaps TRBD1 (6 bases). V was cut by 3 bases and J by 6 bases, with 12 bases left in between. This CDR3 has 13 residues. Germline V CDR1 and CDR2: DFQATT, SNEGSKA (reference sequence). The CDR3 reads CSASIRGGQPQHF. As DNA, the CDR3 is TGCAGTGCTAGTATCAGGGGCGGTCAGCCCCAGCATTTT.

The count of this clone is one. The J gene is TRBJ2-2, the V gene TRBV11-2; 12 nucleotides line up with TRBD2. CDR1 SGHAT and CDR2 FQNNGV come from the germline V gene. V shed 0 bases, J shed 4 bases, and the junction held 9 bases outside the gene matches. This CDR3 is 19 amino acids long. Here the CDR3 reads CASSLDLRLAGEVTGELFF. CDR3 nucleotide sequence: TGTGCCAGCAGCTTAGATCTTAGACTAGCGGGAGAGGTCACCGGGGAGCTGTTTTTT.

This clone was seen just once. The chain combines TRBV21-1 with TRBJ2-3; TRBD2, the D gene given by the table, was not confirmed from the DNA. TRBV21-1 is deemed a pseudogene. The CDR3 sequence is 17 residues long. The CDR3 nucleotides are TGTGCCAGCAATGTTAGACTGAAAACTTCTAGCACAGATACGCAGTATTTT. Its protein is CASNVRLKTSSTDTQYF.

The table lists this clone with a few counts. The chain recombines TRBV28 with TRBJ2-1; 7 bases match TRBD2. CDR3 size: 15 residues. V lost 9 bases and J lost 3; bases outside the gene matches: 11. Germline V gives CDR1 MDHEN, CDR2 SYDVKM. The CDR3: CASLRLRGFYNEQFF. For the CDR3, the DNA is TGTGCCAGTCTAAGGCTGCGGGGGTTCTACAATGAGCAGTTCTTC.